This TCR beta chain comes out of a study of monozygotic twins with inflammatory bowel disease. Regarding this clonotype: The antigen is not known.

UMIs incorporating a 6-nucleotide sample barcode were appended by means of template switching. TCRdb processed the 5' RACE reads again and assigns one entry to each CDR3 protein, with no DNA. The data show about 300,000 distinct CDR3 sequences, and the top ten clones hold over 5.5%. CDR3 length equals 17 residues. In germline, CDR1 is MNHEY, CDR2 SMNVEV (reference sequence). Study-wide results and caveats: No detectable difference in repertoire similarity separated concordant from discordant twins, possibly as a result of limited power. Resolution of different T cell subtypes was not achieved.

J is TRBJ2-5 and V is TRBV27; TCRdb's D call of TRBD2 is untestable without DNA. Sequencing input: blood. This sequence was found in a human donor with ulcerative colitis or Crohn's disease, or a healthy co-twin of an affected twin (not recorded which). The CDR3 region is CASSLPLDYRIQETQYF.